Following are 32 T cell receptor beta chains from one sample sequenced in a study of cytomegalovirus exposure and HLA in healthy donors. 13 Jbeta primers and 60 Vbeta primers were used for the PCR. Assay used: immunoSEQ multiplex PCR; TCRdb lists only in-frame clones, some missing. The sample shows about 120,000 clones, roughly 78% of them seen only once. Sequencing was done on a sample of PBMCs. These TCRs come from a man aged 25 to 45 in good health and CMV-seropositive.

The chain joins TRBV7-9 to TRBJ1-1; D unclear. V lost 6 bases to trimming and J lost 1 base, with 12 bases between them. This CDR3 has 14 residues. Germline V gene data show CDR1 as SEHNR and CDR2 as FQNEAQ (reference sequence). The CDR3 nucleotides read TGTGCCAGCAGAAGTGACACGTCGAACACTGAAGCTTTCTTT. Translation: CASRSDTSNTEAFF.

The chain uses TRBV9 and TRBJ2-1; tentatively, D is TRBD2 (5 bases). CDR1 and CDR2 from the germline V gene are SGDLS and YYNGEE. Trimming shortened V by 4 bases and J by 4 bases, and 15 bases separated the two germline ends. The CDR3 is 15 residues long. The CDR3 DNA reads as TGTGCCAGCAGCCGGGGAGATGGTAGATACAATGAGCAGTTCTTC. Translated: CASSRGDGRYNEQFF.

The chain couples TRBV13 to TRBJ1-1; D not certain. Trimming took off 4 bases at V and 6 bases at J, with 6 bases between the two ends. Per the germline V gene, CDR1 is PRHDT and CDR2 is FYEKMQ (reference sequence). CDR3 length equals 11 residues. The CDR3 bases are TGTGCCAGCAGCTCCTGGCCTGAAGCTTTCTTT. Its translation is CASSSWPEAFF.

This chain connects TRBV27 to TRBJ1-3; TRBD1 might be the D (6 bases). Trimming cost V 7 bases and J 2 bases, with 9 bases left between them. The CDR3 has 13 residues. Germline CDR1 is MNHEY and CDR2 is SMNVEV (reference sequence). This chain's CDR3 is CASTSGAGNTIYF. The CDR3 nucleotides are TGTGCCAGCACCTCAGGGGCTGGAAACACCATATATTTT.

This clone was seen more than once but under ten times. This chain uses TRBV4-2 with TRBJ2-6; 9 nucleotides agree with TRBD1. Looked up from germline, CDR1 is LGHNA and CDR2 is YNFKEQ. This CDR3 comprises 17 residues. The trim removed 1 base at V and 1 base at J, leaving 2 bases unmatched. CDR3 in amino acids: CASSQGTGESGANVLTF. In DNA, the CDR3 is TGTGCCAGCAGCCAAGGGACAGGGGAATCTGGGGCCAACGTCCTGACTTTC.

The chain couples TRBV27 to TRBJ2-7; 8 positions match TRBD1. Germline V CDR1 and CDR2: MNHEY, SMNVEV (reference sequence). The CDR3 runs 18 residues. Trimming removed 4 bases from V and 3 bases from J; junction bases left unmatched: 17. The CDR3 nucleotides are TGTGCCAGCAGTTCCAGGGGGCGCGCCATCGAAAGACTCTACGAGCAGTACTTC. Encoded protein: CASSSRGRAIERLYEQYF.

This clone was observed a few times. The chain couples TRBV9 to TRBJ2-2, with a possible D match to TRBD2 (5 bases). CDR1 and CDR2 from the germline V gene are SGDLS and YYNGEE. CDR3 size: 16 residues. V lost 0 bases, J lost 5 bases, and 14 bases lay in between. CDR3 sequence: CASSVAEGGRTGELFF. The CDR3 region has the DNA TGTGCCAGCAGCGTAGCCGAGGGCGGGCGAACCGGGGAGCTGTTTTTT.

The chain joins TRBV29-1 to TRBJ2-3; D ambiguous. Trimming took off 3 bases at V and 6 bases at J, with 7 bases between the two ends. The CDR3 has 11 residues. Germline V gives CDR1 SQVTM, CDR2 ANQGSEA. CDR3 in amino acids: CSVDFVDTQYF. CDR3 DNA sequence: TGCAGCGTTGACTTTGTCGATACGCAGTATTTT.

The chain employs TRBV5-1 and TRBJ1-1, with D tentatively TRBD1 (6 bases). Trimming left V 3 bases short and J 3 bases short, with 12 bases between. Germline loops: CDR1 SGHRS, CDR2 YFSETQ. CDR3 length: 14 amino acids. CDR3 sequence reads: CASSSQGMDTEAFF. DNA of the CDR3: TGCGCCAGCAGCTCACAGGGTATGGACACTGAAGCTTTCTTT.

J is TRBJ2-5 and V is TRBV18, with D hard to call. V was shortened by 3 bases and J by 5 bases, with 16 bases between the two germline ends. The CDR3 consists of 15 residues. CDR1 KGHSH and CDR2 LQKENI come from the germline V gene. The CDR3 DNA sequence: TGTGCCAGCTCACCCTACCTTCAAAGCGCGGAGACCCAGTACTTC. Protein sequence: CASSPYLQSAETQYF.

This clone was seen only once. The genes are TRBV18 and TRBJ1-3, with D tentatively TRBD1 (6 bases). CDR3 size: 14 residues. Germline V gene sequence: CDR1 KGHSH, CDR2 LQKENI. Trimming cost V 3 bases and J 3 bases, with 9 bases left between them. In nucleotides, the CDR3 is TGTGCCAGCTCACCGGTGACAGGTGGAAACACCATATATTTT. This codes for CASSPVTGGNTIYF.

V is TRBV6-1 and J is TRBJ2-7; 10 bases line up with TRBD2. After removal of 4 bases from V and 2 bases from J, the junction contained 14 bases not matched to a gene. The CDR3 consists of 18 residues. Germline CDR1 and CDR2: MNHNS and SASEGT. This chain's CDR3 is CASSGGGVRTSGTYEQYF. CDR3 bases: TGTGCCAGCAGTGGGGGAGGAGTAAGGACTAGCGGAACCTACGAGCAGTACTTC.

The rearrangement joins TRBV27 to TRBJ2-3; D might be TRBD1 (6 bases). The V gene lost 5 bases and the J gene lost 1 base, with 13 bases spanning the gap. The CDR3 contains 15 residues. CDR1 and CDR2 (germline): MNHEY, SMNVEV (reference sequence). CDR3 residues: CASSMGARGTDTQYF. DNA of the CDR3: TGTGCCAGCAGTATGGGGGCTAGGGGCACAGATACGCAGTATTTT.

This chain links TRBV9 with TRBJ1-2, with 7 nucleotides matching TRBD1. Germline V gene lookup returns CDR1 SGDLS and CDR2 YYNGEE. J lost 8 bases, V lost 4 bases, and 11 bases had no gene match. This CDR3 is 14 amino acids long. The CDR3 DNA is TGTGCCAGCAGCCCGAGGGGGCGTCGTTCGGGCTACACCTTC. Its protein is CASSPRGRRSGYTF.

The CDR3, as DNA: TGTGCCAGCAGTCCGAGGCGGGGCTCTGGAAACACCATATATTTT. Amino acids: CASSPRRGSGNTIYF. The rearrangement uses TRBV6-5 and TRBJ1-3; D unclear. Trimming took off 5 bases at V and 0 bases at J, with 11 bases between the two ends. This CDR3 comprises 15 residues. CDR1 is MNHEY, CDR2 SVGAGI, per germline.

CDR3 in DNA: TGTGCCAGCAGCCTATACGCTCCGAGGCTTGGCGAGCAGTTCTTC. Translation: CASSLYAPRLGEQFF. This chain links TRBV13 with TRBJ2-1; D gene unclear. The germline V gene encodes CDR1 PRHDT and CDR2 FYEKMQ (reference sequence). The CDR3 covers 15 residues. V was cut by 5 bases and J by 10 bases, with 21 bases left in between.

The chain uses TRBV29-1 and TRBJ2-6; D possibly corresponds to TRBD2 (5 bases). The CDR3 totals 13 residues. V was cut by 7 bases and J by 2 bases, with 9 bases left in between. Looked up from germline, CDR1 is SQVTM and CDR2 is ANQGSEA. The CDR3 loop is CSAGEPGANVLTF. CDR3 sequence (DNA): TGCAGCGCCGGGGAGCCTGGGGCCAACGTCCTGACTTTC.

This chain links TRBV4-1 with TRBJ2-7, with TRBD1 identical over 8 bases. Trimming cost V 3 bases and J 3 bases; bases outside gene matches: 7. The CDR3 contains 15 residues. CDR1 and CDR2 (germline): MGHRA, YSYEKL. The CDR3 DNA reads TGCGCCAGCAGCCACACCGGGACAGGATTCTACGAGCAGTACTTC. Protein sequence: CASSHTGTGFYEQYF.

This chain links TRBV9 with TRBJ2-2; 8 nucleotides align to TRBD2. J gave up 7 bases and V 3 bases, and 8 bases lay outside the gene matches. The CDR3 contains 15 residues. Germline-derived CDR1 and CDR2 are SGDLS and YYNGEE. DNA of the CDR3: TGTGCCAGCAGCGCGTCCGGGGGGGCAGGCGGGGAGCTGTTTTTT. This codes for CASSASGGAGGELFF.

V and J are TRBV4-1 and TRBJ2-7, with D possibly matching TRBD1 (5 bases). The CDR3 runs to 17 residues. Per germline, CDR1 MGHRA and CDR2 YSYEKL. V lost 0 bases and J lost 5, with 20 bases in between. This CDR3 reads CASSQDRTFSLGDEQYF. In nucleotides, the CDR3 is TGCGCCAGCAGCCAAGATCGGACCTTCTCCCTAGGGGACGAGCAGTACTTC.

The chain employs TRBV7-2 and TRBJ2-2, with TRBD2 as a possible D gene (6 bases). The CDR3 has 17 residues. In germline, CDR1 is SGHTA, CDR2 FQGNSA. Trimming pared 5 bases from V and 6 bases from J, leaving 22 bases between. CDR3 region: CASSRRAAGPRAGELFF. CDR3 DNA sequence: TGTGCCAGCAGCCGACGGGCGGCGGGACCCCGAGCCGGGGAGCTGTTTTTT. The full variable domain, rest sourced from reference TRBV7-2 and TRBJ2-2, is GAGVSQSPSNKVTEKGKDVELRCDPISGHTALYWYRQSLGQGLEFLIYFQGNSAPDKSGLPSDRFSAERTGGSVSTLTIQRTQQEDSAVYLCASSRRAAGPRAGELFFGEGSRLTVL.

The chain employs TRBV4-2 and TRBJ2-7, with 12 bases fitting TRBD2. The CDR3 extends over 16 amino acids. The V gene's germline CDR1 is LGHNA and CDR2 YNFKEQ. Losses at the gene ends were 1 base for V and 6 bases for J; bases not matched to a gene: 7. The CDR3 sequence: CASSQALASGRGEQYF. The CDR3 DNA is TGTGCCAGCAGCCAAGCTCTGGCTAGCGGGAGGGGCGAGCAGTACTTC.

The CDR3 DNA is TGCGCCAGCAGCCAAGCGGGAGGGACCGATGAGCAGTTCTTC. Translation: CASSQAGGTDEQFF. The gene calls are TRBV5-1 and TRBJ2-1; 10 nucleotides line up with TRBD2. CDR1 and CDR2 from the germline V gene are SGHRS and YFSETQ. After removal of 4 bases from V and 8 bases from J, the junction contained 6 bases not matched to a gene. CDR3 length equals 14 residues.

The chain employs TRBV30 and TRBJ1-1; tentative D call: TRBD1 (5 bases). The CDR3 loop spans 14 amino acids. Germline assignment: CDR1 GTSNPN and CDR2 SVGIG (reference sequence). The V end lost 3 bases, the J end lost 4 bases, and 15 bases lay between the germline ends. CDR3: CAWRSPQGGTEAFF. The CDR3 nucleotides are TGTGCCTGGAGATCACCCCAGGGAGGCACTGAAGCTTTCTTT. The variable domain in full, completed from reference TRBV30 and TRBJ1-1, reads SQTIHQWPATLVQPVGSPLSLECTVEGTSNPNLYWYRQAAGRGLQLLFYSVGIGQISSEVPQNLSASRPQDRQFILSSKKLLLSDSGFYLCAWRSPQGGTEAFFGQGTRLTVV.

The chain recombines TRBV27 with TRBJ2-2; 10 bases map to TRBD2. The CDR3 runs 15 residues. Germline V gene lookup returns CDR1 MNHEY and CDR2 SMNVEV (reference sequence). The ends lost 7 bases at V and 2 bases at J; junction bases unmatched: 4. The chain's CDR3 is CASKSGRANTGELFF. The CDR3 region has the DNA TGTGCCAGCAAAAGCGGGAGGGCCAACACCGGGGAGCTGTTTTTT.

This clone was observed once. The V call is TRBV7-2, the J call TRBJ2-7, with TRBD2 identical over 9 bases. The CDR3 consists of 15 residues. The germline V gene encodes CDR1 SGHTA and CDR2 FQGNSA. V lost 1 base and J lost 4; bases outside the gene matches: 5. CDR3 nucleotide sequence: TGTGCCAGCAGCTTAGGACTAGCGGAAGTTTACGAGCAGTACTTC. Translation gives CASSLGLAEVYEQYF.

This clone was seen just once. The genes are TRBV7-9 and TRBJ1-5; D perhaps matches TRBD1 (5 bases). In germline, CDR1 is SEHNR, CDR2 FQNEAQ (reference sequence). V lost 2 bases and J lost 6, with 23 bases in between. CDR3 length equals 18 residues. CDR3 in DNA: TGTGCCAGCAGCTTACGAGACGAAGGGGTGGCCTGGGGTCAGCCCCAGCATTTT. Protein sequence: CASSLRDEGVAWGQPQHF.

V and J are TRBV28 and TRBJ2-1, with a possible D match to TRBD1 (6 bases). Germline CDR1 MDHEN, CDR2 SYDVKM. Deletions cut 3 bases from V and 7 bases from J, with 16 bases between. CDR3 length equals 15 residues. This CDR3 is CASSLIGDITNEQFF. CDR3 nucleotide sequence: TGTGCCAGCAGTTTGATTGGGGACATAACGAATGAGCAGTTCTTC.

V is TRBV5-1 and J is TRBJ2-3; 10 bases align to TRBD2. V lost 7 bases and J lost 2; bases outside the gene matches: 10. Germline-derived CDR1 and CDR2 are SGHRS and YFSETQ. This CDR3 is built from 16 residues. The DNA of the CDR3 is TGCGCCAGCCGTACAGGACTAGCGGACCACACAGATACGCAGTATTTT. Translated, it gives CASRTGLADHTDTQYF.

This clone was seen once. J is TRBJ1-5 and V is TRBV4-1; 7 bases fit TRBD1. This CDR3 has 16 amino acids. V lost 2 bases and J lost 6; bases outside the gene matches: 10. Germline loops: CDR1 MGHRA, CDR2 YSYEKL. CDR3 in DNA: TGCGCCAGCAGCCAATTCAGGGGGTCCGGAAGTCAGCCCCAGCATTTT. This encodes CASSQFRGSGSQPQHF.

The V and J genes are TRBV7-2 and TRBJ2-7, with TRBD1 identical over 10 bases. V gave up 5 bases and J gave up 4 bases; unmatched junction bases: 5. The V gene's germline CDR1 is SGHTA and CDR2 FQGNSA. The CDR3 has 14 amino acids. DNA for the CDR3: TGTGCCAGCAGCAGAGGACAGGGGGGATACGAGCAGTACTTC. Its translation is CASSRGQGGYEQYF. Based on the CDR3 plus reference TRBV7-2 and TRBJ2-7, the full variable domain is GAGVSQSPSNKVTEKGKDVELRCDPISGHTALYWYRQSLGQGLEFLIYFQGNSAPDKSGLPSDRFSAERTGGSVSTLTIQRTQQEDSAVYLCASSRGQGGYEQYFGPGTRLTVT.

The rearrangement uses TRBV25-1 and TRBJ2-1; 8 positions match TRBD2. With V trimmed by 1 base and J by 7 bases, 9 bases remained unmatched. The germline gives CDR1 MGHDK, CDR2 SYGVNS. This CDR3 is built from 16 residues. The CDR3 protein is CASSESPAGEKNEQFF. CDR3 sequence (DNA): TGTGCCAGCAGTGAATCTCCAGCGGGAGAAAAGAATGAGCAGTTCTTC.